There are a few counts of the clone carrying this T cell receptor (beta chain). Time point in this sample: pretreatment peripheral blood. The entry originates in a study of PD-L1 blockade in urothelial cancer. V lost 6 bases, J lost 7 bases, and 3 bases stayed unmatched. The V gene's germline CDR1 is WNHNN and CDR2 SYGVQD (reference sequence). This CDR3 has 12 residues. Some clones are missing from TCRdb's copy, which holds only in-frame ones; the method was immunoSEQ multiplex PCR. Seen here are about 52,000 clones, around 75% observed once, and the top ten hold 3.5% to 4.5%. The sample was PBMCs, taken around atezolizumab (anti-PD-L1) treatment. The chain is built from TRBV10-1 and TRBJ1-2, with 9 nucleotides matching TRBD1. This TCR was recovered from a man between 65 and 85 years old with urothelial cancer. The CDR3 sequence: CASSHRGLGYTF. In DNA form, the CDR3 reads TGCGCCAGCAGCCACAGGGGGCTTGGCTACACCTTC.